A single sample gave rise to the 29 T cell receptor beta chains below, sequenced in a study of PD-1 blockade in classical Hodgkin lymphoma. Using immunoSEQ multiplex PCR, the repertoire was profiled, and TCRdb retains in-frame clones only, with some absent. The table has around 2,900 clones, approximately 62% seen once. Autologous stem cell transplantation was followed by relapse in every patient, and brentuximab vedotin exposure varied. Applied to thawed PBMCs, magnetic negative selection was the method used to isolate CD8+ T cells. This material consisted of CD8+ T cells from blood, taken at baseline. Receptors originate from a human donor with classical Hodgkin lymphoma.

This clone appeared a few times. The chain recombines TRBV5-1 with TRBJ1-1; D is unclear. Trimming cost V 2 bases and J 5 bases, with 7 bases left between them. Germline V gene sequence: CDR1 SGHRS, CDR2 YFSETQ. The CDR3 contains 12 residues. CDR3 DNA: TGCGCCAGCAGCTTTGGGGATACTGAAGCTTTCTTT. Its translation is CASSFGDTEAFF.

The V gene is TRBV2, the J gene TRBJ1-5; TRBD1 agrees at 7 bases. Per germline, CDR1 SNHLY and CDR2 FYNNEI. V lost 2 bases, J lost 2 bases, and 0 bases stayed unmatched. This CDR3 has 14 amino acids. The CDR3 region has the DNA TGTGCCAGCAGTGAAACAGGGGGCAATCAGCCCCAGCATTTT. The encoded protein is CASSETGGNQPQHF.

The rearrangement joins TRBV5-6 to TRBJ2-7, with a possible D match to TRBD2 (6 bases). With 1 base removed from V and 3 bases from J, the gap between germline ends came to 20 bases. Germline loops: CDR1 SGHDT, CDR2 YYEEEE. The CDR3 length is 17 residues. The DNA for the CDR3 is TGTGCCAGCAGCTTGACACGCTGGGAGGACAAGCTCTACGAGCAGTACTTC. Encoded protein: CASSLTRWEDKLYEQYF.

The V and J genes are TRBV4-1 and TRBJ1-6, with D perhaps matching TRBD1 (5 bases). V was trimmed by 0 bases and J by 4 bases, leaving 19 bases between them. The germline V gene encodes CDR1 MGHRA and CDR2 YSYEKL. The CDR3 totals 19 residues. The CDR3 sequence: CASSQDMGERVGYNSPLHF. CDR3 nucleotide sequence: TGCGCCAGCAGCCAAGATATGGGGGAGAGGGTGGGGTATAATTCACCCCTCCACTTT.

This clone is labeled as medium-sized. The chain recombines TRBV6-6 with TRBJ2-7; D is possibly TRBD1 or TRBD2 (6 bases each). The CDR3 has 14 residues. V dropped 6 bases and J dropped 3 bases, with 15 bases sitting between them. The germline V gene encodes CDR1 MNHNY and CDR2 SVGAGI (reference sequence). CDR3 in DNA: TGTGCCAGCAGCGGGGGAGGACAGATCTACGAGCAGTACTTC. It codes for CASSGGGQIYEQYF.

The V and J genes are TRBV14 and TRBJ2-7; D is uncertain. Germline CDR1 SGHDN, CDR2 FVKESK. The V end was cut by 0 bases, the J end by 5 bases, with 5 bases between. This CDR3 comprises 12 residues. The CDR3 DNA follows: TGTGCCAGCAGCCAAGAAGGGAACGAGCAGTACTTC. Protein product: CASSQEGNEQYF.

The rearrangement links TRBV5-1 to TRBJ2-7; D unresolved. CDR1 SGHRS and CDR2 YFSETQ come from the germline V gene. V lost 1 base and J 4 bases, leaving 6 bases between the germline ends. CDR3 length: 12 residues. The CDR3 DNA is TGCGCCAGCAGCTTGTCGCCTTACGAGCAGTACTTC. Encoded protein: CASSLSPYEQYF.

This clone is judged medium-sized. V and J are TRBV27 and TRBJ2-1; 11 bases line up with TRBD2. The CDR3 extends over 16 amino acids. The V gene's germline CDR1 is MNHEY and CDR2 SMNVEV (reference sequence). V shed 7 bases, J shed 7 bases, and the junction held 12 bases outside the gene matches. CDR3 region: CASTPTTGLADNEQFF. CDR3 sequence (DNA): TGTGCCAGCACCCCGACAACGGGACTAGCGGATAATGAGCAGTTCTTC.

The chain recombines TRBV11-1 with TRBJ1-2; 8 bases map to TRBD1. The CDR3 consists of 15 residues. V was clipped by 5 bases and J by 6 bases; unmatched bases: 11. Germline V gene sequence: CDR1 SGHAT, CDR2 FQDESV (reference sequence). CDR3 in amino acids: CASSPPGQAVDGYTF. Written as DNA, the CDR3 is TGTGCCAGCAGCCCGCCGGGACAGGCTGTGGATGGCTACACCTTC.

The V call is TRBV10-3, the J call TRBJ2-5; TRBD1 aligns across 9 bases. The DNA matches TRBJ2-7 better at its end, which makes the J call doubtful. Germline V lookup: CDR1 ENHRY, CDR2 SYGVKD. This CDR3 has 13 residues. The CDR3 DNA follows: TGTGCCATCAGCCAGGGACAGGGCTACGAGCAGTACTTC. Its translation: CAISQGQGYEQYF.

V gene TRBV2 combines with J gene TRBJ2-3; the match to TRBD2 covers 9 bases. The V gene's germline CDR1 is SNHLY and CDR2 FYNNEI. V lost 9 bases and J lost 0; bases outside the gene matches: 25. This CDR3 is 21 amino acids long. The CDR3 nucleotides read TGTGCCAGATACCCTGCCCCGCCGTTAACACTAGCGGGTAGAAGCACAGATACGCAGTATTTT. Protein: CARYPAPPLTLAGRSTDTQYF.

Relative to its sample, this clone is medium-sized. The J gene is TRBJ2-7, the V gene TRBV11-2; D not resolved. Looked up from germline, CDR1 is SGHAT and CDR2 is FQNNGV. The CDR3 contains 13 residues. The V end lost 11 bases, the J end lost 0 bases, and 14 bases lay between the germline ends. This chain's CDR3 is CARDHGSSYEQYF. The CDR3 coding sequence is TGTGCCCGAGACCACGGGTCCTCCTACGAGCAGTACTTC.

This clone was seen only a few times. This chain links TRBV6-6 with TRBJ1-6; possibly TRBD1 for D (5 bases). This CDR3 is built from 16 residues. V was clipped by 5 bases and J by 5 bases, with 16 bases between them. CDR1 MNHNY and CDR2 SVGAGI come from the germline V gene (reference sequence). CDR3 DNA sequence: TGTGCCAGCAGTCAGGGTTCCCCGATAGATAATTCACCCCTCCACTTT. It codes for CASSQGSPIDNSPLHF.

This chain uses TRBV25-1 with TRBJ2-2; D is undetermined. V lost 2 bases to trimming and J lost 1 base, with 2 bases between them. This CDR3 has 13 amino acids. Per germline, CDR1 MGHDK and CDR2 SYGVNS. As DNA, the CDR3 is TGTGCCAGCAGTGAAAAGAACACCGGGGAGCTGTTTTTT. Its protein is CASSEKNTGELFF.

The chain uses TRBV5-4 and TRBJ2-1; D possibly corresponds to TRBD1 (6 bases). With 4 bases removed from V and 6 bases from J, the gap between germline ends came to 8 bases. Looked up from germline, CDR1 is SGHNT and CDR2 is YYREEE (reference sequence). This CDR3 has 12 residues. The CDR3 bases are TGTGCCAGCAGCCTACAGGGCAATGAGCAGTTCTTC. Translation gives CASSLQGNEQFF.

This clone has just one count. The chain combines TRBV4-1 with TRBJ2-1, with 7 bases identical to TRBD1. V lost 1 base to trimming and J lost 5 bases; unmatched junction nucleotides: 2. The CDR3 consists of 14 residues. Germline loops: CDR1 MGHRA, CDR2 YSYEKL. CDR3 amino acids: CASSQGTGDNEQFF. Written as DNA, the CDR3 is TGCGCCAGCAGCCAAGGGACAGGAGACAATGAGCAGTTCTTC.

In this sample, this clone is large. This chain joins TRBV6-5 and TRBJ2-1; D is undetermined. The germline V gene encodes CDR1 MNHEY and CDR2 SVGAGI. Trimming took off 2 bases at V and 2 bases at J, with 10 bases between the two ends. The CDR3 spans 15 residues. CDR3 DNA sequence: TGTGCCAGCAGTTACGGGCTAGGTCCCTACAATGAGCAGTTCTTC. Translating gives CASSYGLGPYNEQFF.

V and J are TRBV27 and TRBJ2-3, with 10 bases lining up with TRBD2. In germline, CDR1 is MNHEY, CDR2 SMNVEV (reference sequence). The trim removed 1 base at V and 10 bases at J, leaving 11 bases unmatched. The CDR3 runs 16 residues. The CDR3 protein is CASSLFPSGSFAAQYF. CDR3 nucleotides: TGTGCCAGCAGTTTATTCCCTAGCGGGAGCTTTGCTGCGCAGTATTTT.

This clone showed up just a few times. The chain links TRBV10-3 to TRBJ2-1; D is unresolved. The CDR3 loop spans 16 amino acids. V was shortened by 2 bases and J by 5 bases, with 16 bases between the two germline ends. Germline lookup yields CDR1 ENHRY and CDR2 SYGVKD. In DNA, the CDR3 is TGTGCCATCAGTGAGGGCCCCCCGAGGCATAACAATGAGCAGTTCTTC. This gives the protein CAISEGPPRHNNEQFF.

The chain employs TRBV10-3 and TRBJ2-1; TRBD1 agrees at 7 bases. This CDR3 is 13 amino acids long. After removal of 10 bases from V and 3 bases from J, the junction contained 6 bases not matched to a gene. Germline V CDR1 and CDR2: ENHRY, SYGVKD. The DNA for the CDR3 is TGTGCCACCGACAGGGATGGCTACAATGAGCAGTTCTTC. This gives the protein CATDRDGYNEQFF.

The CDR3 sequence: CASSRDYNEQFF. The CDR3, as DNA: TGCGCCAGCAGCCGGGACTACAATGAGCAGTTCTTC. The V and J genes are TRBV5-1 and TRBJ2-1; possible D gene TRBD2, 5 bases. Looked up from germline, CDR1 is SGHRS and CDR2 is YFSETQ. The CDR3 length is 12 residues. The V and J ends lost 4 bases and 3 bases respectively, with 5 bases between them.

CDR3 protein: CASSQGTETQYF. The CDR3 bases are TGTGCCAGCTCACAGGGAACAGAGACCCAGTACTTC. V and J are TRBV6-1 and TRBJ2-5; D perhaps matches TRBD1 (6 bases). Germline loops: CDR1 MNHNS, CDR2 SASEGT. V lost 8 bases and J lost 4, with 11 bases in between. The CDR3 totals 12 residues.

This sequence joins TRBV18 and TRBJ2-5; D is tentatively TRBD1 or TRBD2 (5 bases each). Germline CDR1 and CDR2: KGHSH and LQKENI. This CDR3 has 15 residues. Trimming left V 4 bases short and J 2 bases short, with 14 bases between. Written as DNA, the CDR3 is TGTGCCAGCTCACGTACTTCCGGGACGCAAGAGACCCAGTACTTC. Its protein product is CASSRTSGTQETQYF.

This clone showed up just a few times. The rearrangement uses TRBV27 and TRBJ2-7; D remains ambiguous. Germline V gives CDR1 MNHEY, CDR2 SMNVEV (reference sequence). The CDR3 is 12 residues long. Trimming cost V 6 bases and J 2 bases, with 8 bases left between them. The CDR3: CASSPTAYEQYF. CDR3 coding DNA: TGTGCCAGCAGCCCAACCGCCTACGAGCAGTACTTC.

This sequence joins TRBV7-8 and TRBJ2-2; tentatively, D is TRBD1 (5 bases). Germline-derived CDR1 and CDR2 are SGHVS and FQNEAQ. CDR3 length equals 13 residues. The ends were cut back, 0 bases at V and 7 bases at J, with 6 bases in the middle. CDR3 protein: CASSLAGLGELFF. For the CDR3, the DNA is TGTGCCAGCAGCTTAGCGGGGCTCGGGGAGCTGTTTTTT.

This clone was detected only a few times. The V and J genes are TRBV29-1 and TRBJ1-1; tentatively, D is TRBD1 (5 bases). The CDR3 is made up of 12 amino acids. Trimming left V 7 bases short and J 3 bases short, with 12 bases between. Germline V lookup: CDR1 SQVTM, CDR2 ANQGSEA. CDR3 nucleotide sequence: TGCAGCGGCTTAACCAGGGACACTGAAGCTTTCTTT. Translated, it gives CSGLTRDTEAFF.

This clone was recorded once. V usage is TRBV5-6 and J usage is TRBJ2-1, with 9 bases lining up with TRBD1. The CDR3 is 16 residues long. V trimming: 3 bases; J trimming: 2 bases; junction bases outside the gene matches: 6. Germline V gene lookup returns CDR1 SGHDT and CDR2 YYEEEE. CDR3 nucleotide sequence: TGTGCCAGCAGCTCCGACAGGGGGGCAACCTACAATGAGCAGTTCTTC. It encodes CASSSDRGATYNEQFF.

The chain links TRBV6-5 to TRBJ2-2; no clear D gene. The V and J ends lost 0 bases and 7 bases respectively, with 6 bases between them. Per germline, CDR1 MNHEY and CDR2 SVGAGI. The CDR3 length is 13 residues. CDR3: CASSYSSDGELFF. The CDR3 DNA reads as TGTGCCAGCAGTTACTCGTCTGACGGGGAGCTGTTTTTT.

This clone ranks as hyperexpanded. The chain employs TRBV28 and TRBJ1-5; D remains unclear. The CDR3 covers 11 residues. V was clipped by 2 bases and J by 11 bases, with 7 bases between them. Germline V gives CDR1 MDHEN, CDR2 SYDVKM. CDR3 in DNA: TGTGCCAGCAGTTTACGGGATACCCAGCATTTT. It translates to CASSLRDTQHF.